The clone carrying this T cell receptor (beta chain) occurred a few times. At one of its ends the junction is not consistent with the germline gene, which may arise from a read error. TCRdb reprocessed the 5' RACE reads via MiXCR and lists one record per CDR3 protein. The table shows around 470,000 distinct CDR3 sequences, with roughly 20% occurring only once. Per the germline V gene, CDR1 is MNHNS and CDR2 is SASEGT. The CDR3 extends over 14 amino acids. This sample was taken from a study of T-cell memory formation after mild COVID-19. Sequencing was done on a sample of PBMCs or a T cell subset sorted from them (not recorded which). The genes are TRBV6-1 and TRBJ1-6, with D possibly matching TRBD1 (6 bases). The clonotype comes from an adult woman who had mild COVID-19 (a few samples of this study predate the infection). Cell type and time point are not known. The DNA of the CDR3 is TGTGCCACCAGTTCAGGGGTGTATAATTCACCCCTCCACTTT. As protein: CATSSGVYNSPLHF.